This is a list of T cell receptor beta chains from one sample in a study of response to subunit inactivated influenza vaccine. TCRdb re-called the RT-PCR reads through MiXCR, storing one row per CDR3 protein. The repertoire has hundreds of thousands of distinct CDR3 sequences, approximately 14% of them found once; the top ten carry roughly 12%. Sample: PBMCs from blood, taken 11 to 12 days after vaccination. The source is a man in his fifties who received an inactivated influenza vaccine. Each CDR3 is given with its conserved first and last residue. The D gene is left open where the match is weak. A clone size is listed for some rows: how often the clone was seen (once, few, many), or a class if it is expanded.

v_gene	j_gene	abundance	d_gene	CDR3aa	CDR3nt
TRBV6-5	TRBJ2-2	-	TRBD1	CASSLQGWAGELFF	TGTGCCAGCAGTTTACAGGGGTGGGCCGGGGAGCTGTTTTTT
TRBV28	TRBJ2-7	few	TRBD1	CALRDRGQYEQYF	TGTGCCCTAAGGGACAGGGGGCAATACGAGCAGTACTTC
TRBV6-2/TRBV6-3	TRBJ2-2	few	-	CASSIHSSNTGELFF	TGTGCCAGCAGTATACACAGTTCGAACACCGGGGAGCTGTTTTTT
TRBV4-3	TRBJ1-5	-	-	CASSQGRLAGGRDTQHF	TGCGCCAGCAGCCAAGGCAGACTAGCGGGGGGGCGAGATACGCAGCATTTT
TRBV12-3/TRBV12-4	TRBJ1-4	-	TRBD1	CASSKQGGRPEKLFF	TGTGCCAGCAGTAAACAGGGGGGCAGACCTGAAAAACTGTTTTTT
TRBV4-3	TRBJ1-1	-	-	CASSQDSAGLNTEAFF	TGCGCCAGCAGCCAAGATTCGGCGGGCCTGAACACTGAAGCTTTCTTT
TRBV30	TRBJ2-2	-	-	CAWSVFDTGELFF	TGTGCCTGGAGTGTATTCGATACCGGGGAGCTGTTTTTT
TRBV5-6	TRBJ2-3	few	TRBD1	CASRPDRGLTDTQYF	TGTGCCAGCAGACCGGACAGGGGGCTGACAGATACGCAGTATTTT
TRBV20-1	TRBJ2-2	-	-	CSARSPGLKPTGELFF	TGCAGTGCTAGATCTCCCGGACTTAAGCCCACCGGGGAGCTGTTTTTT
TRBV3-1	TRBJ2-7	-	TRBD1	CASSQPSRGHLYEQYF	TGTGCCAGCAGCCAGCCGAGCAGGGGGCACCTATACGAGCAGTACTTC
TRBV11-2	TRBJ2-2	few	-	CASSPSEVATGELFF	TGTGCCAGCAGCCCGTCAGAGGTGGCTACCGGGGAGCTGTTTTTT
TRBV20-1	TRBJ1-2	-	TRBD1	CSATGGQIYGYTF	TGCAGTGCGACAGGGGGCCAGATCTATGGCTACACCTTC
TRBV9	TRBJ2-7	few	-	CASSPLGHYEQYF	TGTGCCAGCAGCCCCCTTGGGCATTACGAGCAGTACTTC
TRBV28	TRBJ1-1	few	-	CASSLHQGGEAFF	TGTGCCAGCAGTTTGCACCAAGGAGGTGAAGCTTTCTTT
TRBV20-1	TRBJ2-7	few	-	CSARDPSRPSGEQYF	TGCAGTGCTAGAGATCCATCTCGGCCGTCGGGCGAGCAGTACTTC
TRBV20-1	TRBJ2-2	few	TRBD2	CSASSSGRNTGELFF	TGCAGTGCTAGTTCTAGCGGGAGGAACACCGGGGAGCTGTTTTTT
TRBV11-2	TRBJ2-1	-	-	CASSLFYGGTNNEQFF	TGTGCCAGCAGCTTATTCTACGGGGGAACCAACAATGAGCAGTTCTTC
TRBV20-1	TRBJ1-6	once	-	CSARVGGEHSPLHF	TGCAGTGCTAGAGTTGGGGGGGAGCATTCACCCCTCCACTTT
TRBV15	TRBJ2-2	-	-	CATSRVPAANTGELFF	TGTGCCACCAGCAGAGTGCCAGCGGCGAACACCGGGGAGCTGTTTTTT
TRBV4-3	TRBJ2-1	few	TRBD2	CASSQDEGPGLAGEKFF	TGCGCCAGCAGCCAAGATGAGGGTCCAGGACTAGCGGGAGAGAAGTTCTTC
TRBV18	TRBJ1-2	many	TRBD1	CASSSGTAFYGYTF	TGTGCCAGCTCATCCGGGACAGCTTTTTATGGCTACACCTTC
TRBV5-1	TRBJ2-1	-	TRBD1	CASSLVPGQTSLQASYNEQFF	TGCGCCAGCAGCTTGGTTCCGGGACAGACCTCCCTCCAGGCCTCCTACAATGAGCAGTTCTTC
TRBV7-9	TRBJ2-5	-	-	CASNNVQGETQYF	TGTGCCAGCAACAATGTACAGGGTGAGACCCAGTACTTC
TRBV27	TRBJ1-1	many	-	CASSYQAMNTEAFF	TGTGCCAGCAGTTATCAGGCAATGAACACTGAAGCTTTCTTT
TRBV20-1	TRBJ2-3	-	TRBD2	CSAREGGLAALQYF	TGCAGTGCTAGAGAAGGCGGACTAGCGGCACTGCAGTATTTT
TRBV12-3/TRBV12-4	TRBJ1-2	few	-	CASSSAALSTF	TGTGCCAGCAGTTCCGCCGCGTTGAGCACCTTC
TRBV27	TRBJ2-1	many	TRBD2	CASSLWRGRKTYNEQFF	TGTGCCAGCAGTTTATGGCGCGGGAGGAAGACCTACAATGAGCAGTTCTTC
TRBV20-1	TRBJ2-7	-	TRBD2	CSATRTSGPYEQYF	TGCAGTGCTACCCGGACTAGCGGACCCTACGAGCAGTACTTC
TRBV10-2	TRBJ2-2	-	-	CASSVGSRWAGELFF	TGCGCCAGCAGTGTCGGGAGTAGGTGGGCCGGGGAGCTGTTTTTT
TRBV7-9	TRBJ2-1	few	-	CASSSTSGLTGEQFF	TGTGCCAGCAGCTCCACGTCCGGGCTCACGGGTGAGCAGTTCTTC
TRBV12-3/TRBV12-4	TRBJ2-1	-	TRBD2	CASSWGLAGINEQFF	TGTGCCAGCAGTTGGGGACTAGCGGGAATCAATGAGCAGTTCTTC
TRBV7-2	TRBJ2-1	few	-	CASSFLARTNEQFF	TGTGCCAGCAGCTTTTTAGCTAGAACCAATGAGCAGTTCTTC
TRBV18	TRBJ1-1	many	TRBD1	CASSRQGSLGTEAFF	TGTGCCAGCTCAAGACAGGGATCCTTGGGCACTGAAGCTTTCTTT
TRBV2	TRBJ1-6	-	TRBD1	CATRTGGGNSPLHF	TGTGCCACCCGTACAGGGGGTGGAAATTCACCCCTCCACTTT
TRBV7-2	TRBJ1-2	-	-	CASSFMGGLGGYTF	TGTGCCAGCAGCTTTATGGGGGGCTTGGGTGGCTACACCTTC
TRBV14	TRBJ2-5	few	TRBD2	CASSHTSGPYQETQYF	TGTGCCAGCAGCCATACTAGCGGACCGTACCAAGAGACCCAGTACTTC
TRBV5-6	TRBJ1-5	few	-	CASSLSAGPQHF	TGTGCCAGCAGCTTGTCAGCGGGGCCCCAGCATTTT
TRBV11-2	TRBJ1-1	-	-	CASSIGTDTEAFF	TGTGCCAGCAGCATCGGGACCGACACTGAAGCTTTCTTT
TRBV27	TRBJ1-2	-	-	CASRPPGGGDGYTF	TGTGCCAGCAGGCCCCCGGGGGGGGGAGATGGCTACACCTTC
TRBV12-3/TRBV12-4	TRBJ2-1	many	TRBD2	CASSSRLAGGVNEQFF	TGTGCCAGCAGTTCCAGGCTAGCGGGGGGAGTTAATGAGCAGTTCTTC
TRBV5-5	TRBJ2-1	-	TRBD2	CASSALGGDSYNEQFF	TGTGCCAGCAGCGCCCTCGGGGGGGACTCCTACAATGAGCAGTTCTTC
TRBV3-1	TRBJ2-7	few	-	CASSPTGSRYEQYF	TGTGCCAGCAGCCCTACCGGGAGCAGGTACGAGCAGTACTTC
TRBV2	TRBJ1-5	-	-	CASSPGTPDNQPQHF	TGTGCCAGCAGTCCAGGGACACCCGACAATCAGCCCCAGCATTTT
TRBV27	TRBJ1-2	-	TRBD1	CASTRSGTGGGGYGYTF	TGTGCCAGCACCCGCTCCGGGACAGGGGGCGGTGGCTATGGCTACACCTTC
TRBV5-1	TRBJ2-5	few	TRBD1	CASSFRGQDTTQYF	TGCGCCAGCAGCTTTAGAGGACAGGATACGACCCAGTACTTC
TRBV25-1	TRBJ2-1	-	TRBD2	CASSDRSSGYNEQFF	TGTGCCAGCAGTGATCGTTCTAGCGGCTACAATGAGCAGTTCTTC
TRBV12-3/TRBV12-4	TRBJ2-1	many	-	CASSHSGNEQFF	TGTGCCAGCAGTCATAGCGGAAATGAGCAGTTCTTC
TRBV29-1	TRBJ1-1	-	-	CSVGGGKTEAFF	TGCAGCGTGGGAGGGGGAAAGACTGAAGCTTTCTTT
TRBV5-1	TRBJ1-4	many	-	CASSLWSYNEKLFF	TGCGCCAGCAGCTTGTGGTCTTATAATGAAAAACTGTTTTTT
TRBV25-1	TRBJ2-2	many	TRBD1	CASSGQGLGELFF	TGTGCCAGCAGTGGACAGGGGCTCGGGGAGCTGTTTTTT
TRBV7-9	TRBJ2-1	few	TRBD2	CASSYGLAGPYNEQFF	TGTGCCAGCAGCTACGGACTAGCGGGACCCTACAATGAGCAGTTCTTC
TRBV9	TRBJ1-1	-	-	CASSTPRAGSSSNTEAFF	TGTGCCAGCAGCACTCCCCGGGCAGGGTCGTCCTCCAACACTGAAGCTTTCTTT
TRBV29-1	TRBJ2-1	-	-	CSAGLISYNEQFF	TGCAGCGCCGGACTAATCTCCTACAATGAGCAGTTCTTC
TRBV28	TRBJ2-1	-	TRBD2	CASSRLANEQFF	TGTGCCAGCAGTCGACTAGCTAATGAGCAGTTCTTC
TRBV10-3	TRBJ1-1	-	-	CAISEGAENTEAFF	TGTGCCATCAGTGAAGGTGCAGAGAACACTGAAGCTTTCTTT
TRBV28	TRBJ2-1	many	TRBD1	CASSSGGDRIPPQFF	TGTGCCAGCAGTTCCGGAGGGGACAGGATCCCCCCCCAGTTCTTC
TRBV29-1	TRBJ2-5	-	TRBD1	CSVEEATGRGETQYF	TGCAGCGTTGAAGAGGCGACAGGGCGAGGGGAGACCCAGTACTTC
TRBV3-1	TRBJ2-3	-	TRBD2	CASSHSLAGTDTQYF	TGTGCCAGCAGCCATAGCCTAGCGGGCACAGATACGCAGTATTTT
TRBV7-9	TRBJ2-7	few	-	CASSLAGTDYEQYF	TGTGCCAGCAGCTTAGCAGGGACCGACTACGAGCAGTACTTC
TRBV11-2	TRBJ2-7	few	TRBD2	CASSLAGRGGYEQYF	TGTGCCAGCAGCTTAGCCGGGCGGGGGGGCTACGAGCAGTACTTC